The text below deals with one T cell receptor (beta chain). The sample comes from a study of blood T cell repertoires in COVID-19. While infection was still active, Seattle patients were enrolled and then followed longitudinally. In the authors' workflow: From reference gene primer amplification, estimates of nucleated cell counts were derived. Clones were sequenced by immunoSEQ multiplex PCR, and TCRdb holds only the in-frame ones, with some missing. The D gene and trimming were derived from the DNA, and the V and J assignments and clone size from that table. The sample shows about 68,000 clones, roughly 88% of them seen only once. Germline V CDR1 and CDR2: SGDLS, YYNGEE. The CDR3 loop spans 15 amino acids. Losses at the gene ends were 0 bases for V and 2 bases for J; bases not matched to a gene: 2.

This clonotype was sampled from a man aged 45-60 years with COVID-19, enrolled during active disease. The V and J genes are TRBV9 and TRBJ2-7; 10 bases map to TRBD2. Sequenced: peripheral blood. CDR3 in amino acids: CASSVASGRAYEQYF. DNA for the CDR3: TGTGCCAGCAGCGTAGCAAGCGGGAGGGCCTACGAGCAGTACTTC.